What follows is one T cell receptor (beta chain) and its context. An end of the junction does not agree with germline; a read error may underlie this. This CDR3 is 13 amino acids long. Looked up from germline, CDR1 is SGHRS and CDR2 is YFSETQ. The data belong to a study of neurological immune-mediated disorders. From the 5' RACE reads, TCRdb called clonotypes with MiXCR, one entry per CDR3 protein. Seen here are 55,000 to 60,000 distinct CDR3 sequences, around 3.5% observed once, and the top ten hold around 3.1%. Sequences were obtained from PBMCs. The receptor was derived from a woman aged 25 to 39 with multiple sclerosis. The chain couples TRBV5-1 to TRBJ1-6; D not certain. The CDR3 loop reads CASSLPQNSPLNF. In DNA, the CDR3 is TGCGCCAGCAGCTTGCCGCAAAATTCACCCCTCAACTTT.